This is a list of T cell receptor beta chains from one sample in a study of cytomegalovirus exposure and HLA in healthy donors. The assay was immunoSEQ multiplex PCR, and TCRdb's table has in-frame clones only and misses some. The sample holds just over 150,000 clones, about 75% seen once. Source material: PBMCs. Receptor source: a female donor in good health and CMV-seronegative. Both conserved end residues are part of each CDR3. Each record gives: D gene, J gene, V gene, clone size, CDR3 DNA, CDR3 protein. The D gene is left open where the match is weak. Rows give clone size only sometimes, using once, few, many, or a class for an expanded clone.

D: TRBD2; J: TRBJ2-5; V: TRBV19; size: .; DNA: TGTGCCAGTAGTATAAGGACTAGCGGCTTTCAAGAGACCCAGTACTTC; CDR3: CASSIRTSGFQETQYF
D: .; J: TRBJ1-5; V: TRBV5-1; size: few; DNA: TGCGCCAGCAGCTTGGACAGCCATCTCGATCAGCCCCAGCATTTT; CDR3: CASSLDSHLDQPQHF
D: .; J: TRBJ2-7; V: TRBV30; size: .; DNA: TGTGCCTGGAGTAAGGGAGGTTCCTCCTACGAGCAGTACTTC; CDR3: CAWSKGGSSYEQYF
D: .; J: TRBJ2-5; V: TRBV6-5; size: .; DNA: TGTGCCAGCAGTTACAGGTCGAGCGCCCAAGAGACCCAGTACTTC; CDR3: CASSYRSSAQETQYF
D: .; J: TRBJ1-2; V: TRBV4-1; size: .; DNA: TGCGCCAGCAGCCAAGATTATGAGGAACGGAACTATGGCTACACCTTC; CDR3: CASSQDYEERNYGYTF
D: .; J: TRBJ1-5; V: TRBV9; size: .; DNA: TGTGCCAGCAGCGTAGAGGGAGGGGATGCTCAGCCCCAGCATTTT; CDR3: CASSVEGGDAQPQHF
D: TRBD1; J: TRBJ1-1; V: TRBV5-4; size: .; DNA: TGTGCCAGCAGCCCACCGGGACAGGTGAACACTGAAGCTTTCTTT; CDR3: CASSPPGQVNTEAFF
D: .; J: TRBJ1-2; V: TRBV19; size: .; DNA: TGTGCCAGTAGTTTCTGGACAGCTAACTATGGCTACACCTTC; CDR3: CASSFWTANYGYTF
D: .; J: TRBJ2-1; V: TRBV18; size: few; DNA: TGTGCCAGCTCACCAAGCGGCCCTTACAATGAGCAGTTCTTC; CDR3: CASSPSGPYNEQFF
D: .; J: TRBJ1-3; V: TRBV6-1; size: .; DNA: TGTGCCAGCAGTGAAAAGGGGGGGACCGGAAACACCATATATTTT; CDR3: CASSEKGGTGNTIYF
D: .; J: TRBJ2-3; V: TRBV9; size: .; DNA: TGTGCCAGCAGCGTAGGGACTTCCTTCACAGATACGCAGTATTTT; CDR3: CASSVGTSFTDTQYF
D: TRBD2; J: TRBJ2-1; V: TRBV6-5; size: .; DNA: TGTGCCAGCAGTCGGAGCGGGAGTCACTACAATGAGCAGTTCTTC; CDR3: CASSRSGSHYNEQFF
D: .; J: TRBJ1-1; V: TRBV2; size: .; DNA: TGTGCCAGCACCCTAGGGAACACTGAAGCTTTCTTT; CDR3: CASTLGNTEAFF
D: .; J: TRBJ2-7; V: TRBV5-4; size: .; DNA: TGTGCCAGCAGCTTGCAATCCTACGAGCAGTACTTC; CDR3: CASSLQSYEQYF
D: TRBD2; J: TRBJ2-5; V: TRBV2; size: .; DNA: TGTGCCAGCAGAATGCCCTTGGGGCTAGCGGGAGGGGAGACCCAGTACTTC; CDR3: CASRMPLGLAGGETQYF
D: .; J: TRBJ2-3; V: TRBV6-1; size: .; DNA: TGTGCCAGCACCGGCCCCGGGACAAGCACAGATACGCAGTATTTT; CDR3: CASTGPGTSTDTQYF
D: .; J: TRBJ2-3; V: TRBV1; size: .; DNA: TGCACCAGCAGCCACGAGAAATACCCTACGCAGTATTTT; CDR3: CTSSHEKYPTQYF
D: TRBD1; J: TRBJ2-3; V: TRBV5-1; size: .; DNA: TGCGCCAGCAGCCAGGACAGGGCGGCGGGCACAGATACGCAGTATTTT; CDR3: CASSQDRAAGTDTQYF
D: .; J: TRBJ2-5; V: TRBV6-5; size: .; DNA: TGTGCCAGCAGTTACCTTGCAGGGGGGCGGGAGACCCAGTACTTC; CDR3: CASSYLAGGRETQYF
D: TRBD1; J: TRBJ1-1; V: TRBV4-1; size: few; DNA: TGCGCCAGCAGCCAGAGGACAGGCCAGATCACTAAGAGCACTGAAGCTTTCTTT; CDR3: CASSQRTGQITKSTEAFF
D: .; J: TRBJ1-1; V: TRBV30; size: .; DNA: TGTGCCTGGAGTGTACTCGCAGGGTCAACTGAAGCTTTCTTT; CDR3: CAWSVLAGSTEAFF
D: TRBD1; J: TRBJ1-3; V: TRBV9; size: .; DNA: TGTGCCAGCAGCGTAGGCCCGGGACAGGGAACCTCTGGAAACACCATATATTTT; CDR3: CASSVGPGQGTSGNTIYF
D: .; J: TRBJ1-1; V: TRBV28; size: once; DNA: TGTGCCAGCAGTTTGGTTTGGGGAGTTGACACTGAAGCTTTCTTT; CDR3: CASSLVWGVDTEAFF
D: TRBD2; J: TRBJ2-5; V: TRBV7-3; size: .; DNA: TGTGCCAGCAGCTTGGCGGGGGGGACACAAGAGACCCAGTACTTC; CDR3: CASSLAGGTQETQYF
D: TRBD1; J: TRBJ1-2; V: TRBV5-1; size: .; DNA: TGCGCCAGCCGCCCCCAGGGGGCGGTCACCTATGGCTACACCTTC; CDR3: CASRPQGAVTYGYTF
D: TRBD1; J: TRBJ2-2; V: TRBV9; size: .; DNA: TGTGCCAGCAGCGTAGTACAGGGGGACGGGGAGCTGTTTTTT; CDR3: CASSVVQGDGELFF
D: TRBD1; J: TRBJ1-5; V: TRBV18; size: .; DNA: TGTGCCAGCTCAAAGGGACAGGGGTCCAATCAGCCCCAGCATTTT; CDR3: CASSKGQGSNQPQHF
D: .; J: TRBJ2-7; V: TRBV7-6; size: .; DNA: TGTGCCAGCAGCCGGGTTGGGACTGGGCCCTACGAGCAGTACTTC; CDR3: CASSRVGTGPYEQYF
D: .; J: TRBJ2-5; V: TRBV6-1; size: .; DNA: TGTGCCAGCACGACCCGAATGCAGGTCCACTCGCAGTACTTC; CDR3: CASTTRMQVHSQYF
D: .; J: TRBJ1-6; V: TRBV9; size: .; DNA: TGTGCCAGCAGCGTAGATCCGGGTAATTCACCCCTCCACTTT; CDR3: CASSVDPGNSPLHF
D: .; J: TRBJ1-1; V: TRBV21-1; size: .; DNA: TGTGCCAGCAGCAAACGAGGGGGTGGCGGCACTGAAGCTTTCTTT; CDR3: CASSKRGGGGTEAFF
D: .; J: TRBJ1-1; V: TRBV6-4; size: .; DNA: TGTGCCAGCAGTGAAGGGGAGAACACTGAAGCTTTCTTT; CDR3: CASSEGENTEAFF
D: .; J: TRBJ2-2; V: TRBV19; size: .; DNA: TGTGCCAGTAGTAAAGTAGGGGGGGTGAACACCGGGGAGCTGTTTTTT; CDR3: CASSKVGGVNTGELFF
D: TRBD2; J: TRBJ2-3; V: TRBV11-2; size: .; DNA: TGTGCCAGCAGCTTAGGGCTAGCGGGTCGCACAGATACGCAGTATTTT; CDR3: CASSLGLAGRTDTQYF
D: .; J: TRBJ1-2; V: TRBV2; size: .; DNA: TGTGCCAGCAGTGAATGGGGGGAAGGCTACACCTTC; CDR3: CASSEWGEGYTF
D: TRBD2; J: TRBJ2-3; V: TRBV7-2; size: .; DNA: TGTGCCAGCAGCTTAGGACTAGCGGGGGGAGATACGCAGTATTTT; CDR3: CASSLGLAGGDTQYF
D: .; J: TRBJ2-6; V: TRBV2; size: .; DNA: TGTGCCAGCATCTCGAACTCTGGGGCCAACGGCCTGACTTTC; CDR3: CASISNSGANGLTF
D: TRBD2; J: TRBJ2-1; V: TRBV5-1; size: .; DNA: TGCGCCAGCAGCTTCACTAGCGGGAACAATGAGCAGTTCTTC; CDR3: CASSFTSGNNEQFF
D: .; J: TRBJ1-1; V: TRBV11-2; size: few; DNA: TGTGCCAGCAGCTTAGAAGGGGTAGAAGGGACTGAAGCTTTCTTT; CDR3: CASSLEGVEGTEAFF
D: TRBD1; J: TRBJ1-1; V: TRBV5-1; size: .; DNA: TGCGCCAGCAGCGGGGGGACAGCCTGGAACACTGAAGCTTTCTTT; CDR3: CASSGGTAWNTEAFF
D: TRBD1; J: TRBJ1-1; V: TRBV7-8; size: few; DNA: TGTGCCAGCCACCCCGGGACAGGGGTGACTGAAGCTTTCTTT; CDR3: CASHPGTGVTEAFF
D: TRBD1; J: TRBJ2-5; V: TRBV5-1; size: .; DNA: TGCGCCAGCAGCTTGGTAGGGGACAGTCAAGAGACCCAGTACTTC; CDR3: CASSLVGDSQETQYF
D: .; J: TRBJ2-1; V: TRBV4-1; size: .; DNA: TGCGCCAGCAGCCAAGAATGGGGGGGGGCTGTCTACAATGAGCAGTTCTTC; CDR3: CASSQEWGGAVYNEQFF
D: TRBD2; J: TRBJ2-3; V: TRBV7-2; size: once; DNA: TGTGCCAGCAGCCCTCGACTAGCGGGGAGCACAGATACGCAGTATTTT; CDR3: CASSPRLAGSTDTQYF
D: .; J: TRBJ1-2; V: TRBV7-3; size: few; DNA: TGTGCCAGCAGCTTAACCTCGTGGGGAGGCGGCTACACCTTC; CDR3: CASSLTSWGGGYTF
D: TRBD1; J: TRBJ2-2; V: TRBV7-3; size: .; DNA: TGTGCCAGCAGCTTAACGGGGGGGACAGGGGGTCACACCGGGGAGCTGTTTTTT; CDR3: CASSLTGGTGGHTGELFF
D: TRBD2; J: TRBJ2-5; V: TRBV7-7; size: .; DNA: TGTGCCAGCAGCTCGAGCGGGGGGCGAGAGACCCAGTACTTC; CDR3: CASSSSGGRETQYF
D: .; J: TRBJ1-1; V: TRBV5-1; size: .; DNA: TGCGCCAGCAGCGTTTCTAGCGACACTGAAGCTTTCTTT; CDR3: CASSVSSDTEAFF
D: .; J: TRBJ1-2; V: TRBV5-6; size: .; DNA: TGTGCCAGCAGCTTGCCAGGTATAGGGGGCTATGGCTACACCTTC; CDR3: CASSLPGIGGYGYTF
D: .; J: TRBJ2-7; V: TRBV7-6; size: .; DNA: TGTGCCAGCAGCTTAGCGTCCGGACTCTACGAGCAGTACTTC; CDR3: CASSLASGLYEQYF
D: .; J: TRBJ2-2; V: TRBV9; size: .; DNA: TGTGCCAGCAGCGTCGACAGCGCGAACACCGGGGAGCTGTTTTTT; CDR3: CASSVDSANTGELFF
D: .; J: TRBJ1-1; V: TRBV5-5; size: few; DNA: TGTGCCAGCAGCTTGGAGCCGCGACACCTGAACACTGAAGCTTTCTTT; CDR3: CASSLEPRHLNTEAFF
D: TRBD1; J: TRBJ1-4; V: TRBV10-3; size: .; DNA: TGTGCCATCAGTGAGGATCGACAGGGGGACGGAAAACTGTTTTTT; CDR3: CAISEDRQGDGKLFF
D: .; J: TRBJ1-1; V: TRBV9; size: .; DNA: TGTGCCAGCAGCGAGAGGCCCGGGGGGGCGGCGAACACTGAAGCTTTCTTT; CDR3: CASSERPGGAANTEAFF
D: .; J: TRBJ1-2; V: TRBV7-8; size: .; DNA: TGTGCCAGCAGCTTACCCCTTGGACGGGGATCCTATGGCTACACCTTC; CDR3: CASSLPLGRGSYGYTF
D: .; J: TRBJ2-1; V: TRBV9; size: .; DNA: TGTGCCAGCAGCGCCAGCTCCTACAATGAGCAGTTCTTC; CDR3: CASSASSYNEQFF
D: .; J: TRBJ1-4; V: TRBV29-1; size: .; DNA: TGCAGCGTGAGGGATGAAAAACTGTTTTTT; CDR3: CSVRDEKLFF
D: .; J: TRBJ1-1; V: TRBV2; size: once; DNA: TGTGCCAGCAGTGAAGTACAGAAGAACACTGAAGCTTTCTTT; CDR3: CASSEVQKNTEAFF
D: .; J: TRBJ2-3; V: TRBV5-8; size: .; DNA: TGTGCCAGCAGCTTCAATACGCAGTATTTT; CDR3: CASSFNTQYF
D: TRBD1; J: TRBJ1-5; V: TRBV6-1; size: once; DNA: TGTGCCAGCAGGGGGACAGGGGAACAGCCCCAGCATTTT; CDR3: CASRGTGEQPQHF